This TCR beta chain was recorded in a study of identical twins. MiXCR, run by TCRdb on the 5' RACE reads, gives a single entry per CDR3 protein. Counted here are approximately 600,000 distinct CDR3 sequences, nearly 10% occurring once; the ten biggest clones make up roughly 3%. V gave up 5 bases and J gave up 4 bases, with 17 bases separating them. Germline loops: CDR1 SGHTA, CDR2 FQGNSA. The CDR3 contains 15 residues. Among all donors, each was a healthy Caucasian. The same sample was also used in a study of yellow fever vaccine responses in identical twins.

Sequenced input: PBMCs. The source of this sequence is a woman aged 18-30 years in good health. The chain recombines TRBV7-2 with TRBJ1-1, with a weak D call TRBD1 (5 bases). In nucleotides, the CDR3 is TGTGCCAGCAGCGAAAGACGTCGTGGGGGCACTGAAGCTTTCTTT. It encodes CASSERRRGGTEAFF.